What follows are 14 T cell receptor beta chains derived from one specimen sequenced in a study of a mutant IDH1 vaccine in newly diagnosed glioma. Only in-frame clones appear in the TCRdb table, and some are missing; sequencing was by immunoSEQ multiplex PCR. Altogether 35,000 to 45,000 clones are present, approximately 80% being singletons, with the ten largest covering under 6%. Their specific antigens are unknown. Specified time point: week 35, safety follow-up. Doses comprised 300 ug of mutant IDH1 20-mer peptide each, plus topical imiquimod. Sequencing used PBMCs, obtained from a glioma patient whose treatment included an IDH1 peptide vaccine. These receptors came from a woman in her forties or fifties with glioma.

This clone has just a few counts. V usage is TRBV5-1 and J usage is TRBJ1-5, with D hard to call. The V end lost 7 bases, the J end lost 2 bases, and 7 bases lay between the germline ends. The CDR3 runs to 12 residues. Germline V gene data show CDR1 as SGHRS and CDR2 as YFSETQ. The CDR3, as DNA: TGCGCCAGCGCTGGGGGCAATCAGCCCCAGCATTTT. It is translated as CASAGGNQPQHF.

This chain joins TRBV9 and TRBJ2-7; 9 positions match TRBD1. The length of the CDR3 is 15 residues. CDR1 and CDR2 (germline): SGDLS, YYNGEE. V lost 0 bases, J lost 5 bases, and 6 bases stayed unmatched. The CDR3 loop reads CASSVGSGQGNEQYF. As DNA, the CDR3 is TGTGCCAGCAGCGTAGGCTCGGGACAGGGCAACGAGCAGTACTTC.

The gene calls are TRBV18 and TRBJ1-1; the D gene is possibly TRBD1 (5 bases). Trimming pared 3 bases from V and 2 bases from J, leaving 10 bases between. This CDR3 spans 14 amino acids. The germline V gene has CDR1 KGHSH and CDR2 LQKENI. Here the CDR3 DNA reads TGTGCCAGCTCACCGGGGGGAAAAAACACTGAAGCTTTCTTT. Translation: CASSPGGKNTEAFF.

This clone turned up a few times. The genes are TRBV6-5 and TRBJ1-3; TRBD1 is a possible D gene (6 bases). V was pared by 6 bases and J by 1 base, with 10 bases between. Per the germline V gene, CDR1 is MNHEY and CDR2 is SVGAGI. This CDR3 has 14 amino acids. CDR3: CASRRGQSGNTIYF. The CDR3 region has the DNA TGTGCCAGCAGGCGTGGACAGTCTGGAAACACCATATATTTT.

This chain uses TRBV6-4 with TRBJ2-3; TRBD1 or TRBD2 may be the D gene (6 bases each). There are 15 residues in the CDR3. The V gene lost 5 bases and the J gene lost 0 bases, with 12 bases spanning the gap. CDR1 and CDR2 (germline): MRHNA, SNTAGT. CDR3 nucleotides: TGTGCCAGCAGTCTGGGGGGCCTTAGCACAGATACGCAGTATTTT. It is translated as CASSLGGLSTDTQYF.

The chain links TRBV19 to TRBJ2-2; D is possibly TRBD1 or TRBD2 (5 bases each). Per the germline V gene, CDR1 is LNHDA and CDR2 is SQIVND (reference sequence). This CDR3 spans 14 amino acids. V lost 7 bases to trimming and J lost 7 bases, with 16 bases between them. DNA of the CDR3: TGTGCCAGTATGGCGGGCAGGGTTGGCGGGGAGCTGTTTTTT. As protein: CASMAGRVGGELFF.

This chain joins TRBV2 and TRBJ1-1; D gene unclear. The V end lost 10 bases, the J end lost 1 base, and 10 bases lay between the germline ends. CDR3 length equals 12 residues. Germline loops: CDR1 SNHLY, CDR2 FYNNEI. The CDR3 region is CATDEGNTEAFF. DNA of the CDR3: TGTGCCACCGATGAGGGGAACACTGAAGCTTTCTTT.

CDR3 DNA sequence: TGCGCCAGCAGTCAATATCGATGGTGTAGGGGGCAGAACACCGGGGAGCTGTTTTTT. Amino acids: CASSQYRWCRGQNTGELFF. The chain has TRBV23-1 and TRBJ2-2, with 7 bases lining up with TRBD1. TRBV23-1 is given ORF status, its function remaining uncertain. There are 19 residues in the CDR3. V lost 1 base, J lost 1 base, and 12 bases stayed unmatched.

The chain joins TRBV15 to TRBJ1-2; D is uncertain. Trimming took off 3 bases at V and 5 bases at J, with 16 bases between the two ends. CDR1 is LNHNV, CDR2 YYDKDF, per germline (reference sequence). The CDR3 extends over 15 amino acids. CDR3: CATSRSRVAGYGYTF. CDR3 DNA: TGTGCCACCAGCAGGAGTAGGGTGGCCGGGTATGGCTACACCTTC.

This clone was seen only once. The V call is TRBV5-1, the J call TRBJ1-4; 9 bases are a match to TRBD1. CDR3 length: 16 amino acids. The junction had 7 bases not matched to a gene; V was cut back by 1 base and J by 6 bases. Germline V lookup: CDR1 SGHRS, CDR2 YFSETQ. Here the CDR3 reads CASSLFPGQGDEKLFF. Here the CDR3 DNA reads TGCGCCAGCAGCTTGTTCCCGGGACAGGGAGATGAAAAACTGTTTTTT.

There are a few counts of this clone. J is TRBJ1-2 and V is TRBV28; D is perhaps TRBD1 (6 bases). Per germline, CDR1 MDHEN and CDR2 SYDVKM. This CDR3 has 14 residues. V lost 6 bases, J lost 8 bases, and 19 bases lay in between. The CDR3 spells CASSQAGGELGYTF. In nucleotides, the CDR3 is TGTGCCAGCAGCCAAGCGGGGGGCGAGTTGGGCTACACCTTC.

The chain carries TRBV4-1 and TRBJ1-1; perhaps TRBD1 as D (5 bases). Germline lookup yields CDR1 MGHRA and CDR2 YSYEKL. Trimming shortened V by 1 base and J by 7 bases, and 10 bases separated the two germline ends. The CDR3 runs to 13 residues. CDR3 amino acids: CASSQVRQGEAFF. In DNA form, the CDR3 reads TGCGCCAGCAGCCAAGTGAGGCAGGGTGAAGCTTTCTTT.

V and J are TRBV5-1 and TRBJ2-3, with 12 bases matching TRBD1. The V and J ends lost 4 bases and 8 bases, in that order; junction bases with no gene match: 8. This CDR3 has 15 residues. Germline CDR1 SGHRS, CDR2 YFSETQ. The CDR3 protein is CASSAGDRGLRTQYF. The CDR3 nucleotides are TGCGCCAGCAGCGCTGGGGACAGGGGGCTCCGTACGCAGTATTTT.

The genes are TRBV5-1 and TRBJ2-5; no clear D. Germline V CDR1 and CDR2: SGHRS, YFSETQ. The CDR3 runs 13 residues. With 3 bases removed from V and 2 bases from J, the gap between germline ends came to 8 bases. The CDR3 reads CASSSTVQETQYF. As DNA, the CDR3 is TGCGCCAGCAGCTCAACGGTACAAGAGACCCAGTACTTC.